Reported below is one T cell receptor beta chain. Antigen: not known. Germline trimming cut 6 bases from V and 4 bases from J; bases unmatched to any gene: 5. The CDR3 loop spans 14 amino acids. CDR1 and CDR2 from the germline V gene are MNHEY and SVGAGI. This record comes from a study of T cell responses to AZD1222 COVID-19 vaccine. Study observations and caveats: Nearly half of unique spike-specific TCRs reportedly avoided B.1.351 and B.1.1.7 mutated regions. Only after the peak T cell response were repertoires sampled. Compared with day 0, the breadth and depth of the Spike-specific TCR repertoire rose significantly after two doses of AZD1222.

Sequencing used immunoSEQ multiplex PCR; TCRdb keeps in-frame clones, though not all of them. The data hold 150,000 or so clones, with just under 95% observed a single time. The receptor comes from an adult in good health. The rearrangement joins TRBV6-5 to TRBJ2-7, with TRBD2 matching over 11 bases. The starting material was peripheral blood, obtained on day 0 of AZD1222 vaccination. This CDR3 is CASRLAGDRYEQYF. The CDR3 nucleotides are TGTGCCAGCAGACTAGCGGGAGATCGGTACGAGCAGTACTTC.